One sample yielded the 25 T cell receptor beta chains listed below, sequenced in a study of blood T cell repertoires in COVID-19. Profiled with immunoSEQ multiplex PCR; TCRdb holds only in-frame clones, not every one. Of 100,000 to 150,000 clones in the sample, 85% to 90% were seen once. The source material was peripheral blood. The receptors here all came from a man in his 60s with COVID-19, enrolled during active disease.

This chain's CDR3 is CASSIGGYSTEAFF. The DNA for the CDR3 is TGTGCCAGTAGTATCGGGGGGTACAGCACTGAAGCTTTCTTT. The rearrangement joins TRBV19 to TRBJ1-1; TRBD1 is a possible D gene (5 bases). In germline, CDR1 is LNHDA, CDR2 SQIVND (reference sequence). The V and J ends lost 3 bases and 4 bases respectively, with 12 bases between them. The CDR3 consists of 14 residues.

This clone was counted a single time. The J gene is TRBJ1-1, the V gene TRBV5-4; tentatively, D is TRBD1 (5 bases). Trimming removed 4 bases from V and 2 bases from J, with 12 bases in between. Germline V gene lookup returns CDR1 SGHNT and CDR2 YYREEE (reference sequence). The CDR3 has 14 amino acids. This CDR3 reads CASSPLTVNTEAFF. The CDR3 nucleotides read TGTGCCAGCAGCCCATTGACAGTTAACACTGAAGCTTTCTTT.

This chain links TRBV5-5 with TRBJ2-7; no definite D call. The germline gives CDR1 SGHKS, CDR2 YYEKEE (reference sequence). Trimming took 4 bases from V and 1 from J, leaving 9 bases between them. The CDR3 runs 13 residues. The CDR3 here is CASSDSASYEQYF. In DNA form, the CDR3 reads TGTGCCAGCAGCGACTCGGCATCCTACGAGCAGTACTTC.

The chain has TRBV27 and TRBJ1-5; 9 bases align to TRBD1. J was trimmed by 6 bases and V by 5 bases; bases with no gene match: 5. There are 14 residues in the CDR3. CDR1 and CDR2 from the germline V gene are MNHEY and SMNVEV (reference sequence). The CDR3 reads CASSNRGPGQPQHF. CDR3 bases: TGTGCCAGCAGTAACAGGGGGCCGGGTCAGCCCCAGCATTTT.

CDR3 sequence (DNA): TGTGCCAGCAGTTTATCGGCCGCGGGGGGGAATATTGGAGAGACCCAGTACTTC. This gives the protein CASSLSAAGGNIGETQYF. V gene TRBV27 combines with J gene TRBJ2-5; 9 positions agree with TRBD2. CDR1 is MNHEY, CDR2 SMNVEV, per germline (reference sequence). Germline trimming cut 0 bases from V and 4 bases from J; bases unmatched to any gene: 12. The length of the CDR3 is 18 residues.

The chain carries TRBV27 and TRBJ1-4; D perhaps matches TRBD1 (5 bases). The germline V and J ends were trimmed by 8 bases and 2 bases, with 9 bases remaining between them. The germline CDR1 and CDR2 sequences are MNHEY and SMNVEV (reference sequence). This CDR3 is built from 13 residues. CDR3 amino acids: CASGGGTNEKLFF. CDR3 nucleotides: TGTGCCAGCGGGGGGGGTACTAATGAAAAACTGTTTTTT.

The chain couples TRBV12-3 or TRBV12-4 to TRBJ2-5; tentative D call: TRBD1 (6 bases). The CDR3 contains 13 residues. V lost 7 bases and J 5 bases, leaving 14 bases between the germline ends. In DNA form, the CDR3 reads TGTGCCAGCAACCGTGGGGGCGGGGAGACCCAGTACTTC. It is translated as CASNRGGGETQYF.

This clone was seen only once. This sequence joins TRBV9 and TRBJ1-4; perhaps TRBD1 as D (6 bases). The CDR3 is 14 residues long. V was clipped by 3 bases and J by 4 bases, with 10 bases between them. Germline V gene sequence: CDR1 SGDLS, CDR2 YYNGEE. CDR3 DNA sequence: TGTGCCAGCAGCGCCAGGGGAGATAATGAAAAACTGTTTTTT. It encodes CASSARGDNEKLFF.

The CDR3 spells CATLHRDGSNQPQHF. The CDR3 coding sequence is TGTGCCACTCTACACAGGGATGGAAGCAATCAGCCCCAGCATTTT. The chain couples TRBV19 to TRBJ1-5; maybe TRBD1 (6 bases). V lost 10 bases, J lost 1 base, and 17 bases lay in between. The CDR3 loop spans 15 amino acids. Germline V lookup: CDR1 LNHDA, CDR2 SQIVND (reference sequence).

This clone was counted once. This chain uses TRBV6-5 with TRBJ1-2; D is unclear. There are 14 residues in the CDR3. V dropped 2 bases and J dropped 4 bases, with 11 bases sitting between them. Germline lookup yields CDR1 MNHEY and CDR2 SVGAGI. DNA of the CDR3: TGTGCCAGCAGTTACATAGATGCTGGCTATGGCTACACCTTC. As protein: CASSYIDAGYGYTF.

Only one count was recorded for this clone. The genes are TRBV3-1 (or the pseudogene TRBV3-2) and TRBJ2-7; D gene ambiguous. CDR1 LGHDT and CDR2 YNNKEL come from the germline V gene (reference sequence). Trimming cost V 4 bases and J 5 bases, with 12 bases left between them. There are 13 residues in the CDR3. The CDR3 protein is CASSPPPGHEQYF. DNA for the CDR3: TGTGCCAGCAGCCCCCCCCCAGGCCACGAGCAGTACTTC.

This chain joins TRBV5-4 and TRBJ1-1, with D possibly matching TRBD1 (6 bases). The germline V gene encodes CDR1 SGHNT and CDR2 YYREEE (reference sequence). CDR3 length: 15 residues. V was shortened by 2 bases and J by 4 bases, with 15 bases between the two germline ends. CDR3 in DNA: TGTGCCAGCAGCTTACGGCAGGGGTACGGCACTGAAGCTTTCTTT. It translates to CASSLRQGYGTEAFF.

The genes are TRBV28 and TRBJ1-1, with a possible D match to TRBD1 (5 bases). V lost 6 bases and J lost 0, with 17 bases in between. The CDR3 consists of 16 residues. CDR1 and CDR2 (germline): MDHEN, SYDVKM. DNA of the CDR3: TGTGCCAGCAGCCCGAGCAACAGGATATTGAACACTGAAGCTTTCTTT. This gives the protein CASSPSNRILNTEAFF.

V usage is TRBV19 and J usage is TRBJ2-1, with D possibly TRBD2 on 6 matching bases. The CDR3 sequence is 15 residues long. Trimming took off 4 bases at V and 4 bases at J, with 14 bases between the two ends. From germline, CDR1 is LNHDA and CDR2 SQIVND (reference sequence). The CDR3 protein is CASSRMVAAYNEQFF. The CDR3 DNA follows: TGTGCCAGTAGTAGGATGGTAGCGGCTTACAATGAGCAGTTCTTC.

The chain uses TRBV24-1 and TRBJ2-1; D uncertain. CDR1 is KGHDR, CDR2 SFDVKD, per germline. CDR3 length equals 16 residues. V lost 7 bases to trimming and J lost 3 bases, with 18 bases between them. CDR3 bases: TGTGCCACCAGCTCCCCCGGTAGAGATATCTACAATGAGCAGTTCTTC. Residues: CATSSPGRDIYNEQFF.

The chain is built from TRBV11-2 and TRBJ2-5, with TRBD1 identical over 9 bases. Germline V gene data show CDR1 as SGHAT and CDR2 as FQNNGV. Trimming cost V 11 bases and J 0 bases; bases outside gene matches: 7. This CDR3 is built from 14 residues. This CDR3 is CASRDRAYQETQYF. Written as DNA, the CDR3 is TGTGCCTCCCGGGACAGGGCGTACCAAGAGACCCAGTACTTC.

V gene TRBV5-1 combines with J gene TRBJ2-2, with TRBD1 matching 7 bases. V was pared by 4 bases and J by 7 bases, with 10 bases of the junction left unmatched. Germline V gives CDR1 SGHRS, CDR2 YFSETQ. CDR3 size: 15 residues. CDR3 nucleotides: TGCGCCAGCAGCCTAGGACAGGCGCTGGGCGGGGAGCTGTTTTTT. Translated: CASSLGQALGGELFF.

CDR3 DNA: TGTGCCAGCAGTCTCCTAGCGGGGGGGCTCGGAGAGCAGTACTTC. Residues: CASSLLAGGLGEQYF. The chain links TRBV27 to TRBJ2-7; 12 bases map to TRBD2. The CDR3 loop spans 15 amino acids. Germline V lookup: CDR1 MNHEY, CDR2 SMNVEV (reference sequence). J was trimmed by 7 bases and V by 5 bases; bases with no gene match: 9.

The chain carries TRBV2 and TRBJ2-4; 9 bases agree with TRBD1. Trimming took 1 base from V and 1 from J; bases not matched to a gene: 11. Germline CDR1 is SNHLY and CDR2 is FYNNEI. This CDR3 has 19 residues. The CDR3 protein is CASSEVGQGRVGAKNIQYF. The CDR3 DNA reads TGTGCCAGCAGTGAAGTGGGACAGGGCCGAGTTGGGGCCAAAAACATTCAGTACTTC. The full variable domain, rest sourced from reference TRBV2 and TRBJ2-4, is EPEVTQTPSHQVTQMGQEVILRCVPISNHLYFYWYRQILGQKVEFLVSFYNNEISEKSEIFDDQFSVERPDGSNFTLKIRSTKLEDSAMYFCASSEVGQGRVGAKNIQYFGAGTRLSVL.

The chain employs TRBV4-3 and TRBJ2-3; no clear D. V lost 0 bases and J lost 0, with 13 bases in between. This CDR3 has 17 amino acids. Germline CDR1 is LGHNA and CDR2 is YSLEER. The CDR3 DNA sequence: TGCGCCAGCAGCCAAGATCTGCGTATACCCAGCACAGATACGCAGTATTTT. Translation gives CASSQDLRIPSTDTQYF.

V and J are TRBV5-1 and TRBJ1-6, with 8 nucleotides matching TRBD1. Germline CDR1 is SGHRS and CDR2 is YFSETQ. The V segment lost 4 bases and the J segment 0 bases; nucleotides outside the gene matches: 6. CDR3 length: 17 amino acids. CDR3 sequence: CASSPGQGSSYNSPLHF. CDR3 DNA: TGCGCCAGCAGCCCCGGACAGGGCAGCTCCTATAATTCACCCCTCCACTTT.

The rearrangement joins TRBV5-1 to TRBJ1-6; 7 bases match TRBD1. The germline V gene has CDR1 SGHRS and CDR2 YFSETQ. The trim removed 3 bases at V and 10 bases at J, leaving 10 bases unmatched. The CDR3 contains 15 residues. CDR3 bases: TGCGCCAGCAGCTCCGGCCAGGGGGTTAGCTCACCCCTCCACTTT. Its protein is CASSSGQGVSSPLHF. Full variable domain (missing parts from reference TRBV5-1 and TRBJ1-6): KAGVTQTPRYLIKTRGQQVTLSCSPISGHRSVSWYQQTPGQGLQFLFEYFSETQRNKGNFPGRFSGRQFSNSRSEMNVSTLELGDSALYLCASSSGQGVSSPLHFGNGTRLTVT.

The chain joins TRBV30 to TRBJ2-7, with 9 bases matching TRBD1. V was pared by 5 bases and J by 2 bases, with 1 base of the junction left unmatched. The CDR3 contains 12 residues. Germline V lookup: CDR1 GTSNPN, CDR2 SVGIG (reference sequence). The chain's CDR3 is CAWGTGPYEQYF. CDR3 bases: TGTGCCTGGGGGACAGGGCCCTACGAGCAGTACTTC.

The V gene is TRBV4-1, the J gene TRBJ2-2, with D possibly being TRBD2 (5 bases). The CDR3 is 17 amino acids. The V and J ends lost 0 bases and 0 bases respectively, with 11 bases between them. Germline V lookup: CDR1 MGHRA, CDR2 YSYEKL. The CDR3 spells CASSQDMGSANTGELFF. CDR3 in DNA: TGCGCCAGCAGCCAAGATATGGGGAGTGCGAACACCGGGGAGCTGTTTTTT.

The chain links TRBV2 to TRBJ1-5, with 7 nucleotides matching TRBD1. The CDR3 sequence is 14 residues long. V trimming: 5 bases; J trimming: 6 bases; junction bases outside the gene matches: 7. Germline CDR1 SNHLY, CDR2 FYNNEI. CDR3 in DNA: TGTGCCAGCAGTCCTACAGGGGAGGCTCAGCCCCAGCATTTT. Translation gives CASSPTGEAQPQHF. Combining the CDR3 with reference TRBV2 and TRBJ1-5 gives the whole variable domain EPEVTQTPSHQVTQMGQEVILRCVPISNHLYFYWYRQILGQKVEFLVSFYNNEISEKSEIFDDQFSVERPDGSNFTLKIRSTKLEDSAMYFCASSPTGEAQPQHFGDGTRLSIL.